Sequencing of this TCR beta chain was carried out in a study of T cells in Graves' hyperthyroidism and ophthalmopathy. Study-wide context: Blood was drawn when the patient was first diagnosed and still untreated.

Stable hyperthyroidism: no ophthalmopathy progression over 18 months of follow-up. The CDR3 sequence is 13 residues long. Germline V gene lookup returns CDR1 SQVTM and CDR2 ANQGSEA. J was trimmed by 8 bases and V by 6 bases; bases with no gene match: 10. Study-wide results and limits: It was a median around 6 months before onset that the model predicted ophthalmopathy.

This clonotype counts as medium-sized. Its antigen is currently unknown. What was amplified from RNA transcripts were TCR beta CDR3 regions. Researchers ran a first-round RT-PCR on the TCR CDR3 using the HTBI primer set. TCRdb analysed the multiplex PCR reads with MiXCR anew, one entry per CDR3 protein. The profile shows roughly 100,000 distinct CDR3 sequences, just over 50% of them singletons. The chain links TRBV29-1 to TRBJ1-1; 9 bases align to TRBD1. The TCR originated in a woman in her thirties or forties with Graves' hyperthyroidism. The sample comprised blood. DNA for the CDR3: TGCAGCGTCATACAGGGGGCTTTCTTCGAAGCTTTCTTT. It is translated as CSVIQGAFFEAFF.